The 19 T cell receptor beta chains given below trace back to one sample, sequenced in a study of blood T cell repertoires in COVID-19. Method: immunoSEQ multiplex PCR; TCRdb's copy keeps in-frame clones and lacks some. The repertoire holds some 350,000 clones, with roughly 87% as singletons. The specimen was PBMCs or T cells enriched from blood (not recorded which). The receptors stem from a woman in her 30s who had recovered from COVID-19.

The J gene is TRBJ1-5, the V gene TRBV27; possibly TRBD1 for D (5 bases). V shed 5 bases and J shed 3 bases, with 11 bases lying between them. This CDR3 comprises 14 residues. Germline lookup yields CDR1 MNHEY and CDR2 SMNVEV (reference sequence). The CDR3 DNA follows: TGTGCCAGCAGTCCAGTTGGACACAATCAGCCCCAGCATTTT. Protein: CASSPVGHNQPQHF.

The rearrangement joins TRBV10-1 to TRBJ2-5; 9 bases map to TRBD1. This CDR3 has 14 residues. Germline V gene lookup returns CDR1 WNHNN and CDR2 SYGVQD (reference sequence). The J segment lost 1 base and the V segment lost 6 bases, leaving 3 bases of the junction unmatched. The CDR3: CASSPGQGQETQYF. The CDR3 nucleotides are TGCGCCAGCAGCCCGGGACAGGGCCAAGAGACCCAGTACTTC.

This rearrangement joins TRBV13 to TRBJ2-6, with D possibly being TRBD2 (5 bases). This CDR3 spans 17 amino acids. The germline CDR1 and CDR2 sequences are PRHDT and FYEKMQ (reference sequence). V lost 1 base and J lost 0, with 10 bases in between. DNA for the CDR3: TGTGCCAGCAGCTTAGAAAGGGAGAGCTCTGGGGCCAACGTCCTGACTTTC. Amino acids: CASSLERESSGANVLTF.

V gene TRBV5-4 combines with J gene TRBJ2-7; 9 bases fit TRBD1. This CDR3 contains 15 residues. Trimming took 4 bases from V and 3 from J; bases not matched to a gene: 8. Germline V gene lookup returns CDR1 SGHNT and CDR2 YYREEE (reference sequence). CDR3 DNA sequence: TGTGCCAGCAGCCCAAGGGGACAGGGACTCTACGAGCAGTACTTC. It is translated as CASSPRGQGLYEQYF.

The chain employs TRBV18 and TRBJ2-4, with TRBD1 matching 9 bases. From germline, CDR1 is KGHSH and CDR2 LQKENI. V shed 3 bases, J shed 6 bases, and the junction held 6 bases outside the gene matches. The CDR3 is 15 amino acids. Here the CDR3 reads CASSPGGQGGNIQYF. The CDR3 DNA reads as TGTGCCAGCTCACCTGGGGGACAGGGAGGAAACATTCAGTACTTC.

Here the CDR3 reads CASSLGTSGAWETQYF. As DNA, the CDR3 is TGTGCCAGCAGCCTTGGGACTAGCGGGGCCTGGGAGACCCAGTACTTC. The J gene is TRBJ2-5, the V gene TRBV11-3, with TRBD2 matching 13 bases. CDR3 length equals 16 residues. Germline assignment: CDR1 SGHNT and CDR2 YENEEA. J lost 5 bases, V lost 5 bases, and 8 bases had no gene match.

The chain employs TRBV14 and TRBJ2-1, with 7 bases aligning to TRBD2. Trimming removed 4 bases from V and 1 base from J; junction bases left unmatched: 13. This CDR3 is built from 18 residues. The germline V gene encodes CDR1 SGHDN and CDR2 FVKESK. This chain's CDR3 is CASSPRRGGSGSYNEQFF. In DNA form, the CDR3 reads TGTGCCAGCAGCCCCCGCCGTGGCGGGAGTGGATCCTACAATGAGCAGTTCTTC.

The chain uses TRBV7-9 and TRBJ2-7; maybe TRBD2 (6 bases). The CDR3 consists of 14 residues. Germline values: CDR1 SEHNR, CDR2 FQNEAQ (reference sequence). V dropped 4 bases and J dropped 1 base, with 11 bases sitting between them. CDR3 sequence reads: CASSSGEVSYEQYF. The DNA for the CDR3 is TGTGCCAGCAGCTCCGGGGAGGTATCCTACGAGCAGTACTTC.

The chain employs TRBV5-1 and TRBJ2-1; TRBD2 is a possible D gene (6 bases). Between the trimmed V and J ends, which lost 0 bases and 6 bases, there was a span of 10 bases. CDR3 length: 14 residues. Germline V lookup: CDR1 SGHRS, CDR2 YFSETQ. The CDR3 here is CASSLAGRGNEQFF. The CDR3, as DNA: TGCGCCAGCAGCTTGGCAGGGCGGGGCAATGAGCAGTTCTTC.

The chain recombines TRBV11-2 with TRBJ2-7; D possibly corresponds to TRBD2 (5 bases). V was cut by 5 bases and J by 2 bases, with 16 bases left in between. Per germline, CDR1 SGHAT and CDR2 FQNNGV. The CDR3 runs 15 residues. Here the CDR3 DNA reads TGTGCCAGCAGCCCATCCCTAGCCGCTGCCTACGAGCAGTACTTC. This encodes CASSPSLAAAYEQYF.

The rearrangement links TRBV27 to TRBJ2-5; D remains ambiguous. Germline V gene lookup returns CDR1 MNHEY and CDR2 SMNVEV (reference sequence). The CDR3 length is 13 residues. Trimming took 0 bases from V and 5 from J, leaving 7 bases between them. The CDR3 protein is CASSLSRLETQYF. CDR3 nucleotide sequence: TGTGCCAGCAGTTTATCGAGGTTGGAGACCCAGTACTTC.

The chain couples TRBV14 to TRBJ2-3; D might be TRBD1 (6 bases). V lost 1 base to trimming and J lost 5 bases, with 19 bases between them. Germline CDR1 SGHDN, CDR2 FVKESK. The CDR3 runs to 17 residues. CDR3 nucleotide sequence: TGTGCCAGCAGCCAAGGGGACAAGGAGGAGAGGGGAGATACGCAGTATTTT. Its translation: CASSQGDKEERGDTQYF.

The rearrangement joins TRBV28 to TRBJ1-2, with 8 bases fitting TRBD1. Germline V gene data show CDR1 as MDHEN and CDR2 as SYDVKM. The CDR3 has 16 residues. Germline trimming cut 1 base from V and 2 bases from J; bases unmatched to any gene: 6. CDR3 sequence reads: CASSLYGTGRNYGYTF. Written as DNA, the CDR3 is TGTGCCAGCAGTTTATACGGGACAGGAAGAAACTATGGCTACACCTTC.

The chain carries TRBV6-5 and TRBJ1-4; the D gene is possibly TRBD1 (6 bases). Trimming stripped 7 bases from V and 5 bases from J, with 14 bases between. The CDR3 is 14 amino acids. Germline CDR1 and CDR2: MNHEY and SVGAGI. As DNA, the CDR3 is TGTGCCAGCACCAAGGGCAGGGGAAATGAAAAACTGTTTTTT. Its protein product is CASTKGRGNEKLFF.

The chain has TRBV12-3 or TRBV12-4 and TRBJ2-7, with D perhaps matching TRBD1 (5 bases). V was cut by 3 bases and J by 1 base, with 7 bases left in between. The CDR3 length is 13 residues. CDR3 coding DNA: TGTGCCAGCAGTTTCAGGGATTCCTACGAGCAGTACTTC. Translated, it gives CASSFRDSYEQYF.

The V gene is TRBV23-1, the J gene TRBJ1-3, with D hard to call. TRBV23-1 is an open reading frame whose function is uncertain. The CDR3 totals 13 residues. Trimming removed 10 bases from V and 2 bases from J, with 12 bases in between. The CDR3 spells CAIAPPAGNTIYF. In DNA, the CDR3 is TGCGCCATCGCGCCCCCCGCTGGAAACACCATATATTTT.

This clone has only a few counts. The chain employs TRBV5-6 and TRBJ2-7; 8 bases match TRBD2. The CDR3 runs 12 residues. Unmatched junction bases numbered 2, after V lost 7 bases and J lost 2 bases. Germline CDR1 and CDR2: SGHDT and YYEEEE. The CDR3 region has the DNA TGTGCCAGCGGCGGGGGGACCTACGAGCAGTACTTC. Residues: CASGGGTYEQYF.

Notes on this clone: This sample includes further DNA sequences coding for the same CDR3. The chain combines TRBV28 with TRBJ1-2, with D uncertain. The CDR3 extends over 13 amino acids. From germline, CDR1 is MDHEN and CDR2 SYDVKM. V was pared by 3 bases and J by 3 bases, with 8 bases between. The CDR3 DNA is TGTGCCAGCAGTTTCGGCCAGGACTATGGCTACACCTTC. Its protein product is CASSFGQDYGYTF.

This clone was seen only once. The rearrangement links TRBV5-1 to TRBJ2-2; D remains ambiguous. This CDR3 comprises 14 residues. The germline CDR1 and CDR2 sequences are SGHRS and YFSETQ. Trimming stripped 0 bases from V and 7 bases from J, with 10 bases between. CDR3 bases: TGCGCCAGCAGCTTGGAACATTTCATCGGGGAGCTGTTTTTT. The encoded protein is CASSLEHFIGELFF. The variable domain in full, with the rest retrieved from reference TRBV5-1 and TRBJ2-2, is KAGVTQTPRYLIKTRGQQVTLSCSPISGHRSVSWYQQTPGQGLQFLFEYFSETQRNKGNFPGRFSGRQFSNSRSEMNVSTLELGDSALYLCASSLEHFIGELFFGEGSRLTVL.